The T cell receptor beta chain under discussion was sequenced for a study of T cells in women clearing cervical HPV infection. Study overall: Controls' single incident HPV16 infection cleared within 12 months without precancer. Controls gave blood once infection was undetectable; cases at lesion identification. HLA type could not be excluded as a confounder.

As regards this clone: The CDR3 end lies 3 residues beyond the end of the read and is filled in from the germline J gene.

The CDR3 consists of 15 residues. Germline lookup yields CDR1 SGDLS and CDR2 YYNGEE. J lost 7 bases, V lost 2 bases, and 3 bases had no gene match. Data came from immunoSEQ multiplex PCR; TCRdb stores just in-frame clones and leaves some out. The sample features tens of thousands of clones, with approximately 6.8% in its top ten. Cervical HPV DNA detected by MY09/MY11 PCR, typed by dot-blot. This TCR came from a woman aged 18-70 years with a cervical HPV16 infection that either progressed to CIN3+ or cleared (not recorded which). The sequenced sample consisted of blood buffy coat. V usage is TRBV9 and J usage is TRBJ2-1, with 13 bases fitting TRBD2. The part of the CDR3 DNA that was read is TGTGCCAGCAGCGTCGGACTAGCGGGAGCAAATGAG. Protein product: CASSVGLAGANE. The whole CDR3 protein reads CASSVGLAGANEQFF.